This TCR beta chain was captured in a study of early T cells in non-severe SARS-CoV-2 infection. Across the study: Alpha and beta chains were unpaired, from unsorted whole-blood bulk RNA.

TCRdb re-derived calls from the 5' RACE reads in MiXCR, one entry per CDR3 protein. The table includes 20,000 to 25,000 distinct CDR3 sequences, 3.5% to 5.5% detected once. This clonotype was detected ten times or more. This CDR3 comprises 12 residues. Germline CDR1 reads SGHTA; CDR2 reads FQGNSA. V lost 5 bases and J lost 5, with 9 bases in between. The TCR was taken from an adult who was a healthcare worker with PCR-confirmed SARS-CoV-2 infection or an uninfected control (not recorded which). The genes are TRBV7-2 and TRBJ2-5; D unclear. Material: whole blood. The CDR3 reads CASSLEAETQYF. The CDR3 DNA is TGTGCCAGCAGCCTAGAAGCGGAGACCCAGTACTTC.